The 8 T cell receptor beta chains listed next were all sequenced from one sample in a study of OX40 agonist ivuxolimab in advanced cancers. This table comes from immunoSEQ multiplex PCR, and its TCRdb copy is limited to in-frame clones, with some not included. This sample has around 34,000 clones, with about four fifths found just once. The sample in question was CD4+ or CD8+ T cells sorted from blood, obtained in a trial of the OX40 agonist ivuxolimab. The receptors were sampled from an adult with an advanced solid tumor such as melanoma, head and neck, liver or kidney cancer.

J is TRBJ1-6 and V is TRBV9; D gene ambiguous. The CDR3 is 14 amino acids. The germline CDR1 and CDR2 sequences are SGDLS and YYNGEE. V was trimmed by 0 bases and J by 4 bases, leaving 5 bases between them. The CDR3 here is CASSVGQYNSPLHF. The CDR3 DNA sequence: TGTGCCAGCAGCGTAGGGCAGTATAATTCACCCCTCCACTTT.

V usage is TRBV18 and J usage is TRBJ2-1; D gene ambiguous. V lost 3 bases and J lost 7, with 7 bases in between. This CDR3 is built from 12 residues. Per germline, CDR1 KGHSH and CDR2 LQKENI. CDR3 amino acids: CASSPVGNEQFF. The CDR3 bases are TGTGCCAGCTCACCTGTCGGTAATGAGCAGTTCTTC. Drawing the rest from reference TRBV18 and TRBJ2-1, the complete variable domain is NAGVMQNPRHLVRRRGQEARLRCSPMKGHSHVYWYRQLPEEGLKFMVYLQKENIIDESGMPKERFSAEFPKEGPSILRIQQVVRGDSAAYFCASSPVGNEQFFGPGTRLTVL.

CDR3 in DNA: TGTGCCAGCAGTACCCGAGGGGAGCAGTACTTC. Its protein product is CASSTRGEQYF. This chain joins TRBV6-5 and TRBJ2-7; a weak D match, TRBD2 (5 bases). The CDR3 length is 11 residues. The V gene's germline CDR1 is MNHEY and CDR2 SVGAGI. With 5 bases removed from V and 7 bases from J, the gap between germline ends came to 9 bases.

The chain has TRBV28 and TRBJ1-1; D gene unclear. V was clipped by 10 bases and J by 4 bases, with 16 bases between them. Per germline, CDR1 MDHEN and CDR2 SYDVKM. This CDR3 has 13 residues. The CDR3 is CAISVGWATEAFF. Written as DNA, the CDR3 is TGTGCCATTAGCGTTGGTTGGGCCACTGAAGCTTTCTTT.

V usage is TRBV21-1 and J usage is TRBJ2-7. TRBV21-1 is given as a pseudogene. This CDR3 has 11 residues. The CDR3: CAGREGHEQYF. The CDR3 region has the DNA TGTGCCGGCAGGGAAGGCCACGAGCAGTACTTC.

The chain has TRBV28 and TRBJ1-5; D ambiguous. Per germline, CDR1 MDHEN and CDR2 SYDVKM. V lost 5 bases and J lost 6, with 8 bases in between. The CDR3 length is 12 residues. The CDR3 loop reads CASSLPGQPQHF. CDR3 in DNA: TGTGCCAGCAGTCTCCCCGGTCAGCCCCAGCATTTT. Complete variable domain (other parts from reference TRBV28 and TRBJ1-5): DVKVTQSSRYLVKRTGEKVFLECVQDMDHENMFWYRQDPGLGLRLIYFSYDVKMKEKGDIPEGYSVSREKKERFSLILESASTNQTSMYLCASSLPGQPQHFGDGTRLSIL.

The chain uses TRBV6-1 and TRBJ1-1; 7 nucleotides match TRBD1. Germline V CDR1 and CDR2: MNHNS, SASEGT. The CDR3 runs 16 residues. V lost 5 bases to trimming and J lost 1 base; unmatched junction nucleotides: 10. The DNA of the CDR3 is TGTGCCAGCAGTAAAGACAGGGTTGTAGGGAACACTGAAGCTTTCTTT. It encodes CASSKDRVVGNTEAFF.

CDR3 region: CASSQRTGLNSPLHF. CDR3 nucleotides: TGTGCCAGCAGTCAACGGACAGGCCTTAATTCACCCCTCCACTTT. This sequence joins TRBV6-5 and TRBJ1-6; TRBD1 matches at 7 bases. Germline V gene sequence: CDR1 MNHEY, CDR2 SVGAGI. The length of the CDR3 is 15 residues. With V trimmed by 5 bases and J by 6 bases, 7 bases remained unmatched.